The next 29 T cell receptor beta chains were all read from a single sample in a study of regulatory T cells in long-lasting Graves disease. Construction of the TCR beta libraries employed iRepertoire HTBI primers in conjunction with Arm-PCR of CDR3 regions. TCRdb passed the multiplex PCR reads through MiXCR, listing each CDR3 protein once. The table lists about 430,000 distinct CDR3 sequences, roughly 23% of them singletons. Time point described: persistent/refractory GD, antithyroid drugs over 5 years with positive TRAb. The TCR library was made from RNA that had been extracted from PBMCs in TRIzol. The starting material was peripheral blood mononuclear cells (PBMCs), obtained when the disease was refractory, from a patient treated with antithyroid drugs. These receptors were collected from a female donor with Graves disease.

The J gene is TRBJ2-4, the V gene TRBV7-9; D gene unclear. CDR1 is SEHNR, CDR2 FQNEAQ, per germline (reference sequence). Trimming removed 5 bases from V and 9 bases from J, with 17 bases in between. CDR3 length: 14 residues. DNA for the CDR3: TGTGCCAGCAGCCCCCCTTGGCGGCACACCATTCAGTACTTC. Translated, it gives CASSPPWRHTIQYF.

The CDR3 protein is CASSPLMRERVSTDTQYF. The CDR3 region has the DNA TGTGCCAGCAGCCCTTTAATGAGGGAGCGGGTTAGCACAGATACGCAGTATTTT. V gene TRBV12-3 or TRBV12-4 combines with J gene TRBJ2-3; a possible D gene is TRBD2 (6 bases). V lost 6 bases and J lost 0, with 22 bases in between. The CDR3 is 18 residues long.

V usage is TRBV5-1 and J usage is TRBJ2-7; 8 positions agree with TRBD1. The J segment lost 0 bases and the V segment lost 4 bases, leaving 9 bases of the junction unmatched. Looked up from germline, CDR1 is SGHRS and CDR2 is YFSETQ. This CDR3 contains 16 residues. The CDR3 nucleotides read TGCGCCAGCAGCCCCTCGGGACAGGTAAACTCCTACGAGCAGTACTTC. It codes for CASSPSGQVNSYEQYF.

This clonotype showed up many times. V and J are TRBV15 and TRBJ2-7, with D possibly TRBD1 on 6 matching bases. Per the germline V gene, CDR1 is LNHNV and CDR2 is YYDKDF (reference sequence). Trimming stripped 5 bases from V and 0 bases from J, with 14 bases between. The CDR3 extends over 15 amino acids. The CDR3 bases are TGTGCCACCAGCCCTTCCCCGGACAGCTCCTACGAGCAGTACTTC. It codes for CATSPSPDSSYEQYF.

This clonotype has only a few counts. The chain links TRBV7-2 to TRBJ2-3; the D gene is possibly TRBD2 (6 bases). This CDR3 contains 13 residues. CDR1 is SGHTA and CDR2 is FQGNSA in the germline V gene. Trimming left V 3 bases short and J 4 bases short, with 8 bases between. CDR3 region: CASSLDYSDTQYF. In DNA form, the CDR3 reads TGTGCCAGCAGCTTGGACTATTCAGATACGCAGTATTTT.

This clonotype was counted many times. This rearrangement joins TRBV6-1 to TRBJ2-7; 12 bases line up with TRBD1. Unmatched junction bases numbered 8, after V lost 6 bases and J lost 5 bases. The germline CDR1 and CDR2 sequences are MNHNS and SASEGT. The CDR3 totals 15 residues. CDR3 bases: TGTGCCAGCAGACCGGGACAGGGGGCAAGCCACGAGCAGTACTTC. This translates into CASRPGQGASHEQYF.

In its sample, this clonotype was seen a few times. V is TRBV7-8 and J is TRBJ2-5, with TRBD2 identical over 8 bases. The germline CDR1 and CDR2 sequences are SGHVS and FQNEAQ. The length of the CDR3 is 14 residues. Unmatched junction bases numbered 7, after V lost 5 bases and J lost 5 bases. DNA for the CDR3: TGTGCCAGCAGCCCCGTTGGGACTAGTGAGACCCAGTACTTC. It encodes CASSPVGTSETQYF.

This clonotype was seen a single time. The chain has TRBV19 and TRBJ1-1, with TRBD1 matching over 7 bases. There are 14 residues in the CDR3. The V segment lost 6 bases and the J segment 3 bases; nucleotides outside the gene matches: 7. Germline V gene lookup returns CDR1 LNHDA and CDR2 SQIVND (reference sequence). CDR3 nucleotide sequence: TGTGCCAGTAGACCCACAGGGGTAGACACTGAAGCTTTCTTT. It encodes CASRPTGVDTEAFF.

This clonotype was seen repeatedly, ten times or more. The chain joins TRBV11-1 to TRBJ2-2, with D hard to call. CDR3 length: 13 residues. The germline V and J ends were trimmed by 3 bases and 5 bases, with 7 bases remaining between them. Looked up from germline, CDR1 is SGHAT and CDR2 is FQDESV (reference sequence). For the CDR3, the DNA is TGTGCCAGCAGCTTTTCAGCAACCGGGGAGCTGTTTTTT. It encodes CASSFSATGELFF. Variable domain in full (rest from reference TRBV11-1 and TRBJ2-2): EAEVAQSPRYKITEKSQAVAFWCDPISGHATLYWYRQILGQGPELLVQFQDESVVDDSQLPKDRFSAERLKGVDSTLKIQPAELGDSAMYLCASSFSATGELFFGEGSRLTVL.

The V and J genes are TRBV5-1 and TRBJ2-7; 13 bases are a match to TRBD2. Germline-derived CDR1 and CDR2 are SGHRS and YFSETQ. V was clipped by 3 bases and J by 2 bases; unmatched bases: 8. There are 17 residues in the CDR3. CDR3: CASSSGGLAGSAYEQYF. The CDR3 bases are TGCGCCAGCAGCTCGGGGGGACTAGCGGGAAGCGCCTACGAGCAGTACTTC.

The V and J genes are TRBV20-1 and TRBJ2-3; 9 bases line up with TRBD2. CDR1 is DFQATT and CDR2 is SNEGSKA in the germline V gene (reference sequence). The CDR3 covers 14 residues. Trimming at V came to 3 bases and at J to 5 bases, leaving 6 bases not matched to a gene. CDR3 sequence (DNA): TGCAGTGCTAGTAGCGGGAGCGGGTTAGATACGCAGTATTTT. It specifies CSASSGSGLDTQYF.

The chain is built from TRBV6-5 and TRBJ1-2, with 11 bases that match TRBD1. The CDR3 runs to 12 residues. Germline V gene sequence: CDR1 MNHEY, CDR2 SVGAGI. The trim removed 4 bases at V and 8 bases at J, leaving 0 bases unmatched. The chain's CDR3 is CASSWTGGGYTF. The CDR3 DNA follows: TGTGCCAGCAGTTGGACAGGGGGCGGCTACACCTTC.

This clonotype appeared many times. The chain uses TRBV9 and TRBJ2-2, with no clear D. CDR1 and CDR2 from the germline V gene are SGDLS and YYNGEE. CDR3 size: 14 residues. The V gene lost 0 bases and the J gene lost 2 bases, with 5 bases spanning the gap. CDR3: CASSVALNTGELFF. CDR3 bases: TGTGCCAGCAGCGTAGCCCTTAACACCGGGGAGCTGTTTTTT.

The table lists this clonotype with many counts. The chain uses TRBV7-8 and TRBJ2-2; TRBD1 or TRBD2 may be the D gene (6 bases each). Looked up from germline, CDR1 is SGHVS and CDR2 is FQNEAQ. The CDR3 extends over 16 amino acids. Trimming removed 6 bases from V and 5 bases from J, with 19 bases in between. The CDR3 is CASSRWGAEGTGELFF. DNA of the CDR3: TGTGCCAGCAGTCGGTGGGGGGCTGAGGGTACCGGGGAGCTGTTTTTT.

This clonotype was observed at least ten times. The chain carries TRBV28 and TRBJ1-3; 9 bases match TRBD1. This CDR3 has 17 amino acids. Germline trimming cut 4 bases from V and 0 bases from J; bases unmatched to any gene: 7. CDR1 is MDHEN, CDR2 SYDVKM, per germline. In DNA form, the CDR3 reads TGTGCCAGCAGTTCCTTCCGGGACAGGGTCTCTGGAAACACCATATATTTT. Translation gives CASSSFRDRVSGNTIYF.

Only a few counts were recorded for this clonotype. This rearrangement joins TRBV19 to TRBJ2-7, with D possibly TRBD2 on 5 matching bases. V lost 5 bases to trimming and J lost 1 base, with 15 bases between them. Looked up from germline, CDR1 is LNHDA and CDR2 is SQIVND (reference sequence). The CDR3 is 15 residues long. The CDR3 loop reads CASSGRTGTSYEQYF. The CDR3 bases are TGTGCCAGTAGTGGGCGGACTGGAACATCCTACGAGCAGTACTTC.

This clonotype was recorded many times. The CDR3 here is CASSRTGGSYEQYF. Written as DNA, the CDR3 is TGTGCCAGCAGTCGGACCGGGGGTTCCTACGAGCAGTACTTC. The rearrangement uses TRBV6-1 and TRBJ2-7; a possible D gene is TRBD2 (6 bases). Trimming removed 5 bases from V and 1 base from J, with 12 bases in between. The CDR3 contains 14 residues. The germline CDR1 and CDR2 sequences are MNHNS and SASEGT.

This clonotype was detected many times. V gene TRBV2 combines with J gene TRBJ2-7, with D possibly matching TRBD1 (5 bases). Germline V gene sequence: CDR1 SNHLY, CDR2 FYNNEI. The CDR3 has 13 residues. V lost 6 bases to trimming and J lost 2 bases, with 11 bases between them. CDR3: CASSNQGTYEQYF. CDR3 DNA sequence: TGTGCCAGCAGCAACCAGGGTACCTACGAGCAGTACTTC. Using reference TRBV2 and TRBJ2-7 for the parts outside the CDR3, the full variable domain is EPEVTQTPSHQVTQMGQEVILRCVPISNHLYFYWYRQILGQKVEFLVSFYNNEISEKSEIFDDQFSVERPDGSNFTLKIRSTKLEDSAMYFCASSNQGTYEQYFGPGTRLTVT.

In regard to this clonotype: A read error is likely here: a far larger clone is one base away. The genes are TRBV28 and TRBJ2-4; 8 bases align to TRBD2. With the DNA end fitting TRBJ2-5 better, the J assignment may be wrong. The V gene's germline CDR1 is MDHEN and CDR2 SYDVKM. The CDR3 is 15 amino acids. The CDR3 nucleotides read TGTGCCAGCAGTTTTTTCGGCGGGGGGCAAAAGACCCAGTACTTC. Protein product: CASSFFGGGQKTQYF.

This clonotype was counted at least ten times. The rearrangement joins TRBV28 to TRBJ1-2; possibly TRBD1 for D (6 bases). The germline V gene has CDR1 MDHEN and CDR2 SYDVKM. This CDR3 has 14 residues. Trimming cost V 2 bases and J 2 bases, with 9 bases left between them. CDR3 sequence reads: CASSLEDRNYGYTF. CDR3 nucleotides: TGTGCCAGCAGTTTAGAAGACAGGAACTATGGCTACACCTTC.

In this sample, this clonotype turned up many times. This sequence joins TRBV20-1 and TRBJ2-7; perhaps TRBD2 as D (6 bases). The CDR3 has 14 amino acids. The V and J ends lost 2 bases and 0 bases respectively, with 11 bases between them. The V gene's germline CDR1 is DFQATT and CDR2 SNEGSKA (reference sequence). The CDR3 protein is CSARRERFSYEQYF. CDR3 nucleotides: TGCAGTGCTAGACGGGAGCGGTTCTCCTACGAGCAGTACTTC.

The genes are TRBV20-1 and TRBJ2-7; TRBD2 is a possible D gene (5 bases). This CDR3 spans 14 amino acids. CDR1 and CDR2 (germline): DFQATT, SNEGSKA (reference sequence). The V end was cut by 6 bases, the J end by 2 bases, with 17 bases between. Written as DNA, the CDR3 is TGCAGTGCCCCGAGAGGAGCGGAAACCTACGAGCAGTACTTC. Translating gives CSAPRGAETYEQYF.

This clonotype was picked up many times. The chain joins TRBV28 to TRBJ2-7; 9 bases are shared with TRBD1. Germline-derived CDR1 and CDR2 are MDHEN and SYDVKM. CDR3 size: 14 residues. The ends lost 4 bases at V and 3 bases at J; junction bases unmatched: 4. As DNA, the CDR3 is TGTGCCAGCAGTTCGCTGGGACAGGGCTACGAGCAGTACTTC. Its translation is CASSSLGQGYEQYF.

V and J are TRBV9 and TRBJ1-3; D is undetermined. CDR1 SGDLS and CDR2 YYNGEE come from the germline V gene. V was shortened by 4 bases and J by 4 bases, with 9 bases between the two germline ends. CDR3 length equals 13 residues. For the CDR3, the DNA is TGTGCCAGCAGCCCCGGTTACGGAAACACCATATATTTT. The encoded protein is CASSPGYGNTIYF. Filled out from reference TRBV9 and TRBJ1-3, the complete variable domain reads DSGVTQTPKHLITATGQRVTLRCSPRSGDLSVYWYQQSLDQGLQFLIQYYNGEERAKGNILERFSAQQFPDLHSELNLSSLELGDSALYFCASSPGYGNTIYFGEGSWLTVV.

The gene calls are TRBV15 and TRBJ2-7, with D unresolved. Germline V gene data show CDR1 as LNHNV and CDR2 as YYDKDF (reference sequence). The germline V and J ends were trimmed by 0 bases and 0 bases, with 9 bases remaining between them. The CDR3 totals 15 residues. The CDR3 sequence: CATSRDRQSSYEQYF. The CDR3 bases are TGTGCCACCAGCAGAGATCGCCAGAGCTCCTACGAGCAGTACTTC.

In its sample, this clonotype was seen a few times. Its ends do not fully match the called genes, so a read error is possible. This rearrangement joins TRBV2 to TRBJ1-3; D is possibly TRBD1 (6 bases). This CDR3 is 16 amino acids long. The V gene's germline CDR1 is SNHLY and CDR2 FYNNEI. The CDR3 DNA follows: TGTGCCAGCAGTGTTGGTCAGGGGACTTCTGGAAACATCATATATTTT. Amino acid sequence: CASSVGQGTSGNIIYF.

This clonotype was observed a handful of times. The chain couples TRBV9 to TRBJ1-2; a possible D gene is TRBD1 (6 bases). The ends were cut back, 0 bases at V and 5 bases at J, with 29 bases in the middle. CDR3 size: 20 residues. From germline, CDR1 is SGDLS and CDR2 YYNGEE. The CDR3 loop reads CASSVAVSTGTTTGPYGYTF. The CDR3 region has the DNA TGTGCCAGCAGCGTAGCCGTGTCCACCGGGACAACGACGGGCCCATATGGCTACACCTTC.

The chain combines TRBV5-5 with TRBJ2-2; D unclear. Per germline, CDR1 SGHKS and CDR2 YYEKEE (reference sequence). This CDR3 has 16 amino acids. Trimming pared 0 bases from V and 4 bases from J, leaving 13 bases between. The CDR3 nucleotides are TGTGCCAGCAGCTTGGGGTACGGAACGGGCACCGGGGAGCTGTTTTTT. Amino acids: CASSLGYGTGTGELFF.

The chain has TRBV19 and TRBJ2-2, with a weak D call TRBD1 (6 bases). The ends were cut back, 9 bases at V and 0 bases at J, with 14 bases in the middle. The CDR3 runs to 15 residues. Germline V gene lookup returns CDR1 LNHDA and CDR2 SQIVND (reference sequence). CDR3 DNA: TGTGCCAGCCTAGACAGGAGATCGAACACCGGGGAGCTGTTTTTT. Its translation is CASLDRRSNTGELFF.